This TCR beta chain was captured in a study of human thymus T cells. Thymic material originated from resections removed in the course of corrective heart surgery. The sample donors, healthy Finnish infants, were having corrective surgery for congenital heart defects. Generated by immunoSEQ multiplex PCR, the TCRdb table keeps only in-frame clones and is missing some. The sample holds 86,000 or so clones, 90% to 97% seen once. This TCR derives from a boy in the first two years of life with a congenital heart defect but otherwise immunologically healthy. Sequencing was done on a sample of thymus tissue.

CDR3 DNA: TGTGCCGTGACGAACAGTTTTAATGAAAAACTGTTTTTT. Translated: CAVTNSFNEKLFF. The chain joins TRBV5-3 to TRBJ1-4; D is ambiguous. TRBV5-3 is sorted into the ORF group, with uncertain function. V shed 10 bases and J shed 4 bases, with 14 bases lying between them. The CDR3 length is 13 residues.